This TCR beta chain was recorded in a study of blood T cell repertoires in COVID-19. Study at large: Nucleic acid was either cDNA or gDNA, and it came from T cells, B-cell-depleted T cells, or PBMCs.

V was clipped by 8 bases and J by 8 bases; unmatched bases: 7. The CDR3 extends over 13 amino acids. Germline assignment: CDR1 LNHDA and CDR2 SQIVND (reference sequence). Sequencing was performed with immunoSEQ multiplex PCR; in TCRdb, only in-frame clones are kept and a portion is missing. This sample has tens of thousands of clones; approximately 80% occur once, and the top ten carry around 5%. Sequencing input: peripheral blood. The receptor's source is a man between 70 and 80 years old with acute or convalescent COVID-19. This rearrangement joins TRBV19 to TRBJ2-1; the match to TRBD1 covers 9 bases. The CDR3 bases are TGTGCCAGTTTACAGGGGGCTGGAGATGAGCAGTTCTTC. Translating it yields CASLQGAGDEQFF.